Listed here are 3 T cell receptor beta chains from one sample, sequenced in a study of blood T cell repertoires in COVID-19. TCRdb's copy holds only in-frame clones and misses some; the assay was immunoSEQ multiplex PCR. The table includes some 70,000 clones, 70% to 90% detected once. Source material: peripheral blood. The receptors come from a man aged 50 to 59 with active COVID-19.

The chain joins TRBV6-5 to TRBJ1-2, with no clear D. Trimming left V 4 bases short and J 0 bases short, with 6 bases between. The V gene's germline CDR1 is MNHEY and CDR2 SVGAGI. The CDR3 has 13 residues. Here the CDR3 reads CASSSPSNYGYTF. The CDR3 coding sequence is TGTGCCAGCAGTTCCCCGTCTAACTATGGCTACACCTTC.

On this clone itself: This same CDR3 is encoded by further DNA sequences in the sample. The chain carries TRBV5-4 and TRBJ1-2; D gene unclear. V shed 0 bases and J shed 4 bases, with 7 bases lying between them. Germline V gene sequence: CDR1 SGHNT, CDR2 YYREEE (reference sequence). The CDR3 has 13 amino acids. CDR3 in DNA: TGTGCCAGCAGCTTGGACGGCGGCTATGGCTACACCTTC. This sequence encodes CASSLDGGYGYTF. Full variable domain (rest looked up from reference TRBV5-4 and TRBJ1-2): ETGVTQSPTHLIKTRGQQVTLRCSSQSGHNTVSWYQQALGQGPQFIFQYYREEENGRGNFPPRFSGLQFPNYSSELNVNALELDDSALYLCASSLDGGYGYTFGSGTRLTVV.

In this sample, this clone turned up a few times. CDR3 amino acids: CASSSPSGGPSREQFF. The CDR3 nucleotides are TGTGCCAGCAGCTCTCCTAGCGGGGGGCCGTCCCGAGAGCAGTTCTTC. V gene TRBV7-3 combines with J gene TRBJ2-1, with 11 bases fitting TRBD2. Germline trimming cut 4 bases from V and 10 bases from J; bases unmatched to any gene: 12. The V gene's germline CDR1 is SGHTA and CDR2 FQGTGA. This CDR3 is built from 16 residues.